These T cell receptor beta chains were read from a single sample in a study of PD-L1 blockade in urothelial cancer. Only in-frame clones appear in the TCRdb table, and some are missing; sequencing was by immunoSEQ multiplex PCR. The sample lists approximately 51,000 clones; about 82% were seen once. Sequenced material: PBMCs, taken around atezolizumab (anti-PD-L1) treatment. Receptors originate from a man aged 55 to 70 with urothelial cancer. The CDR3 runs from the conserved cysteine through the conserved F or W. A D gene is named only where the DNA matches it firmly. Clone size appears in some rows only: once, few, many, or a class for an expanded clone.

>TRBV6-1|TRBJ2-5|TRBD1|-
TGTGCCAGCAGTGTGGAGCTCGGGACAGGTGTGGAGACCCAGTACTTC
CASSVELGTGVETQYF
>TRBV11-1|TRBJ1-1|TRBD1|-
TGTGCCAGCAGCAGACGACAGGGGAACACTGAAGCTTTCTTT
CASSRRQGNTEAFF
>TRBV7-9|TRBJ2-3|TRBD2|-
TGTGCCAGCAGCTCCAGAGTGGGTAGCGGGAGCACAGATACGCAGTATTTT
CASSSRVGSGSTDTQYF
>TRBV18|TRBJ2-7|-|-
TGTGCCAGCTCACCCGACACCGCTTACGAGCAGTACTTC
CASSPDTAYEQYF
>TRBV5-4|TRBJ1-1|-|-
TGTGCCAGCAGCTTGAAGCACTCCCTTGAAGCTTTCTTT
CASSLKHSLEAFF
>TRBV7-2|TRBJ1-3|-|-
TGTGCCAGCAGGAAACCAGGGATCTCTGGAAACACCATATATTTT
CASRKPGISGNTIYF
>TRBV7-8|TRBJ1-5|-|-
TGTGCCAGCAGCCTCAGGGGTTACCAGCCCCAGCATTTT
CASSLRGYQPQHF
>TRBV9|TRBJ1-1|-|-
TGTGCCAGCAGCGTAGGCGGGGCGGCGAATGAAGCTTTCTTT
CASSVGGAANEAFF
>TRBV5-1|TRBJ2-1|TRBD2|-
TGCGCCAGCAGCTTGGCCGGCGGGGGGGGGAATGAGCAGTTCTTC
CASSLAGGGGNEQFF
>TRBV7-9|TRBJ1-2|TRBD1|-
TGTGCCAGCAGCCCTACCGGGGGGACAGGGGGCGCGGGCTATGGCTACACCTTC
CASSPTGGTGGAGYGYTF
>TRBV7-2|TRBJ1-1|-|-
TGTGCCAGCACCCCCAGCGGCAACACTGAAGCTTTCTTT
CASTPSGNTEAFF
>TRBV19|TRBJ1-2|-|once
TGTGCCAGTAAGAACCCAGGGGTAGCTAACTATGGCTACACCTTC
CASKNPGVANYGYTF
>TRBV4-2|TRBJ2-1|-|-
TGTGCCAGCAGCCTTGGGGACTTTTCCTACAATGAGCAGTTCTTC
CASSLGDFSYNEQFF
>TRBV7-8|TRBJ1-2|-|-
TGTGCCAGCAGCTTAACGGGCCGTAACCCCCTGAGGGATGGCTACACCTTC
CASSLTGRNPLRDGYTF
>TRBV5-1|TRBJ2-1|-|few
TGCGCCAGCAGCTTGGCCCCATCGGGGAGAAGTGGGCGTGAGCAGTTCTTC
CASSLAPSGRSGREQFF
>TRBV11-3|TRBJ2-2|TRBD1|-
TGTGCCAGCAGCTCACAGGGGGCTGTGAACACCGGGGAGCTGTTTTTT
CASSSQGAVNTGELFF
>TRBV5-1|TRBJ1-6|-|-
TGCGCCAGCAGCCCGGGGGACTATAATTCACCCCTCCACTTT
CASSPGDYNSPLHF
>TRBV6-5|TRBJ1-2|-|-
TGTGCCAGCAGACACCGGGGGGCCAACTATGGCTACACCTTC
CASRHRGANYGYTF
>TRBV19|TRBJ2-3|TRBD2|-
TGTGCCAGTAGTATAGACGGGACTAGTTCGGATACGCAGTATTTT
CASSIDGTSSDTQYF
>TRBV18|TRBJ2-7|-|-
TGTGCCAGCTCACTACGAGGCGAGGGGCAGTACTTC
CASSLRGEGQYF
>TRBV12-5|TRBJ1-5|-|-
TGTGCTAGTGGCTCACCCACAGGCCAGCCCCAGCATTTT
CASGSPTGQPQHF
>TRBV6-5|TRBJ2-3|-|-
TGTGCCAGCAGTTCCAGGTTTGCGCAGTATTTT
CASSSRFAQYF
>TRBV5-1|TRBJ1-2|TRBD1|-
TGCGCCAGCAGCTTGGCCCCGACAGGGGGCGGCTACACCTTC
CASSLAPTGGGYTF
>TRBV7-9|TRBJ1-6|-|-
TGTGCCAGCAGCTCAACGTCCATTCAGAATTCACCCCTCCACTTT
CASSSTSIQNSPLHF
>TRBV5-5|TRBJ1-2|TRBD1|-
TGTGCCAGCAGCCAGGGACAGGGTTTTGGCTACACCTTC
CASSQGQGFGYTF
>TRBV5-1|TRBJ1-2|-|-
TGCGCCAGCAGCTTGGCCATTTTAGTAGACGACTTGGAAAACTATGGCTACACCTTC
CASSLAILVDDLENYGYTF
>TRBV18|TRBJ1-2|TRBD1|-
TGTGCCAGCTCACCAAGACGGTCGGGACAGGGTTCTGGCTACACCTTC
CASSPRRSGQGSGYTF
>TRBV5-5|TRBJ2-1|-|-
TGTGCCAGCAGCTTGGTGCCGGGACTTGCGGGTGGTGAGCAGTTCTTC
CASSLVPGLAGGEQFF
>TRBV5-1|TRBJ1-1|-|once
TGCGCCAGCAGCACCCAGACCGGCGGGTTAACTGAAGCTTTCTTT
CASSTQTGGLTEAFF
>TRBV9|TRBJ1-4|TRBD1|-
TGTGCCAGCAGCTTCCGACAGGGGGGTGTAGGAACTAATGAAAAACTGTTTTTT
CASSFRQGGVGTNEKLFF
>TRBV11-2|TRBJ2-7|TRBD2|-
TGTGCCAGCAGCCCGGGACTAGCGGGGGGACTCAACTACGAGCAGTACTTC
CASSPGLAGGLNYEQYF
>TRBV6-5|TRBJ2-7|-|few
TGTGCCAGCAGTTACGGGCGGGCCTCCTACGAGCAGTACTTC
CASSYGRASYEQYF
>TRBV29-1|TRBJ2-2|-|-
TGCAGCGGGGGCATCGCGAACACCGGGGAGCTGTTTTTT
CSGGIANTGELFF
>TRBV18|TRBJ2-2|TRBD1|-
TGTGCCAGCTCACCGGGGACAGCTGAGACGAACACCGGGGAGCTGTTTTTT
CASSPGTAETNTGELFF
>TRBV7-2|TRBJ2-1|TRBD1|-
TGTGCCAGCAGCCCAGGGGGTTTGGGGCCGAGCTCCTACAATGAGCAGTTCTTC
CASSPGGLGPSSYNEQFF
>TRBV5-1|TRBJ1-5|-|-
TGCGCCAGCAGCTTGGGGGGGGACAATCAGCCCCAGCATTTT
CASSLGGDNQPQHF
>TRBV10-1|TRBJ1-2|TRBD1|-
TGCGCCACGAGAAGGGACAGTAACTATGGCTACACCTTC
CATRRDSNYGYTF
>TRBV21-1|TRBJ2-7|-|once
TGTGCCAGCAGCACCCGGGACAGCTCCTACGAGCAGTACTTC
CASSTRDSSYEQYF
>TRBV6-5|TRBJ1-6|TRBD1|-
TGTGCCAGCAGTTACGCACAGGGGAATTCACCCCTCCACTTT
CASSYAQGNSPLHF
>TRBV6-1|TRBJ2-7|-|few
TGTGCCAGCAGTGAAGCAGGCCAGGCCCACGAGCAGTACTTC
CASSEAGQAHEQYF
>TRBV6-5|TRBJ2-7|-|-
TGTGCCAGCAGTTACTCAACAGGGGGGGTATCCGAGCAGTACTTC
CASSYSTGGVSEQYF